What follows are 11 T cell receptor beta chains derived from one specimen sequenced in a study of cytomegalovirus exposure and HLA in healthy donors. The PCR made use of 60 Vbeta and 13 Jbeta primers. Sequenced by immunoSEQ multiplex PCR; TCRdb stores in-frame clones only, minus some. The sample lists around 200,000 clones, roughly 80% seen once, with roughly 6% in the top ten. The sequencing input was PBMCs. The receptors shown here come from a man aged 35-49 years in good health and CMV-seropositive.

This clone was counted once. The CDR3 bases are TGTGCCAGCACATGGTCAGGGAACTATGGCTACACCTTC. Protein sequence: CASTWSGNYGYTF. J is TRBJ1-2 and V is TRBV5-4; D perhaps matches TRBD1 (5 bases). The length of the CDR3 is 13 residues. The ends were cut back, 6 bases at V and 2 bases at J, with 11 bases in the middle. Germline loops: CDR1 SGHNT, CDR2 YYREEE (reference sequence).

This rearrangement joins TRBV6-5 to TRBJ2-1, with 13 nucleotides matching TRBD2. V shed 2 bases and J 4 bases; nucleotides not matched to a gene: 2. This CDR3 comprises 16 residues. Germline CDR1 is MNHEY and CDR2 is SVGAGI. CDR3: CASSYTLAGGYNEQFF. CDR3 in DNA: TGTGCCAGCAGTTACACACTAGCGGGAGGGTACAATGAGCAGTTCTTC.

The rearrangement uses TRBV6-5 and TRBJ2-7; 12 bases agree with TRBD2. Losses at the gene ends were 4 bases for V and 5 bases for J; bases not matched to a gene: 3. Germline V gene lookup returns CDR1 MNHEY and CDR2 SVGAGI. The CDR3 runs 14 residues. In DNA, the CDR3 is TGTGCCAGCAGTTTGACTAGCGGGAGCAACGAGCAGTACGTC. Translating it yields CASSLTSGSNEQYV.

Only one count was recorded for this clone. The V gene is TRBV7-3, the J gene TRBJ2-3, with 16 bases lining up with TRBD2. Unmatched junction bases numbered 6, after V lost 8 bases and J lost 4 bases. Germline-derived CDR1 and CDR2 are SGHTA and FQGTGA. This CDR3 is 16 amino acids long. CDR3 DNA sequence: TGTGCCAGCGGGACTAGCGGGAGGGCCGGGGCAGATACGCAGTATTTT. This gives the protein CASGTSGRAGADTQYF.

The rearrangement joins TRBV15 to TRBJ1-4, with 8 bases aligning to TRBD1. The germline CDR1 and CDR2 sequences are LNHNV and YYDKDF (reference sequence). This CDR3 contains 19 residues. The trim removed 4 bases at V and 3 bases at J, leaving 16 bases unmatched. CDR3 sequence reads: CATSTLRGQGAGANEKLFF. CDR3 coding DNA: TGTGCCACCAGCACCTTGCGGGGGCAGGGGGCTGGGGCTAATGAAAAACTGTTTTTT.

This clone was picked up a small number of times. The V call is TRBV7-8, the J call TRBJ1-5; tentative D call: TRBD1 (5 bases). Germline V gene data show CDR1 as SGHVS and CDR2 as FQNEAQ. V lost 2 bases and J 5 bases, leaving 10 bases between the germline ends. CDR3 length: 14 residues. The CDR3 here is CASSLQGIDQPQHF. As DNA, the CDR3 is TGTGCCAGCAGCTTACAGGGAATTGATCAGCCCCAGCATTTT. Based on the CDR3 plus reference TRBV7-8 and TRBJ1-5, the full variable domain is GAGVSQSPRYKVAKRGQDVALRCDPISGHVSLFWYQQALGQGPEFLTYFQNEAQLDKSGLPSDRFFAERPEGSVSTLKIQRTQQEDSAVYLCASSLQGIDQPQHFGDGTRLSIL.

The chain couples TRBV15 to TRBJ2-7; 8 bases are shared with TRBD2. The CDR3 runs 15 residues. Per germline, CDR1 LNHNV and CDR2 YYDKDF (reference sequence). J was trimmed by 0 bases and V by 0 bases; bases with no gene match: 1. The CDR3 loop is CATSRESGSSYEQYF. The CDR3 DNA reads TGTGCCACCAGCAGAGAAAGCGGGAGCTCCTACGAGCAGTACTTC.

The chain couples TRBV4-2 to TRBJ2-7; 7 bases line up with TRBD2. Germline V lookup: CDR1 LGHNA, CDR2 YNFKEQ. The CDR3 extends over 19 amino acids. V shed 4 bases, J shed 3 bases, and the junction held 21 bases outside the gene matches. The CDR3 spells CASSLQTGGFSSAVYEQYF. The CDR3 DNA is TGTGCCAGCAGCCTACAGACCGGGGGGTTTAGTTCGGCGGTCTACGAGCAGTACTTC.

The chain uses TRBV9 and TRBJ1-2; D is uncertain. CDR1 SGDLS and CDR2 YYNGEE come from the germline V gene. Trimming left V 0 bases short and J 1 base short, with 4 bases between. The CDR3 has 13 amino acids. The CDR3 sequence: CASSVDSNYGYTF. The CDR3 DNA sequence: TGTGCCAGCAGCGTAGATAGTAACTATGGCTACACCTTC.

V gene TRBV7-8 combines with J gene TRBJ1-2, with D possibly TRBD1 on 5 matching bases. With 1 base removed from V and 5 bases from J, the gap between germline ends came to 17 bases. CDR3 length: 16 amino acids. Germline CDR1 is SGHVS and CDR2 is FQNEAQ. The chain's CDR3 is CASSLVRGSRSYGYTF. The CDR3 bases are TGTGCCAGCAGCTTAGTACGGGGGTCGAGATCGTATGGCTACACCTTC.

The chain links TRBV5-1 to TRBJ1-4; D is undetermined. This CDR3 is built from 15 residues. In germline, CDR1 is SGHRS, CDR2 YFSETQ. V dropped 0 bases and J dropped 0 bases, with 6 bases sitting between them. CDR3 region: CASSLGTTTNEKLFF. DNA for the CDR3: TGCGCCAGCAGCTTGGGAACAACAACTAATGAAAAACTGTTTTTT.